The 2 T cell receptor beta chains presented below share a single source sample, sequenced in a study of T cells in tuberculosis. Repertoires were generated with immunoSEQ multiplex PCR, while TCRdb's copy carries only in-frame clones and drops some. Of fewer than 35,000 clones detected, less than 97% appear once; the ten largest clones hold roughly 2.3%. Sequenced: PBMCs. Every receptor here comes from a donor between 10 and 35 years old with latent tuberculosis or without tuberculosis infection.

The V and J genes are TRBV2 and TRBJ1-2; 10 nucleotides line up with TRBD1. The CDR3 is 11 residues long. Trimming took 8 bases from V and 7 from J; bases not matched to a gene: 1. Germline lookup yields CDR1 SNHLY and CDR2 FYNNEI. The CDR3 reads CASRDRGGYTF. The CDR3 coding sequence is TGTGCCAGCCGGGACAGGGGTGGCTACACCTTC.

The J gene is TRBJ2-1, the V gene TRBV7-2; TRBD2 agrees at 12 bases. Germline trimming cut 6 bases from V and 5 bases from J; bases unmatched to any gene: 17. The germline V gene has CDR1 SGHTA and CDR2 FQGNSA. The CDR3 loop spans 19 amino acids. The CDR3 is CASSLTGTGLAGRDNEQFF. The CDR3 nucleotides are TGTGCCAGCAGTCTTACCGGGACAGGACTAGCGGGGAGGGACAATGAGCAGTTCTTC.